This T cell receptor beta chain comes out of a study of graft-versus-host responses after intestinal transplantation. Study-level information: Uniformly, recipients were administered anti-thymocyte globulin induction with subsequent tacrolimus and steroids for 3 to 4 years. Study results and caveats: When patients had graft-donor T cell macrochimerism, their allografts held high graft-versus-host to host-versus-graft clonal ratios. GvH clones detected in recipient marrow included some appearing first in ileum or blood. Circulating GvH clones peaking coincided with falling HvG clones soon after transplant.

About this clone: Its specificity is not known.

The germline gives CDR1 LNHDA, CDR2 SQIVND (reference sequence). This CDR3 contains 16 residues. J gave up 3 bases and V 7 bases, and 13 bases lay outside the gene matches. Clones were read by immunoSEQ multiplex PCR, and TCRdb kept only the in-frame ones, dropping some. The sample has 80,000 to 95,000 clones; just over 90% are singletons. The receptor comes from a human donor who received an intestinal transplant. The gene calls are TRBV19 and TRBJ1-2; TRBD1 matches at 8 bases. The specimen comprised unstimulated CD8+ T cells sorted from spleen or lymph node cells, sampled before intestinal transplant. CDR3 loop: CASIRTQVTGDYGYTF. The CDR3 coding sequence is TGTGCCAGTATTCGTACACAGGTGACAGGGGACTATGGCTACACCTTC.